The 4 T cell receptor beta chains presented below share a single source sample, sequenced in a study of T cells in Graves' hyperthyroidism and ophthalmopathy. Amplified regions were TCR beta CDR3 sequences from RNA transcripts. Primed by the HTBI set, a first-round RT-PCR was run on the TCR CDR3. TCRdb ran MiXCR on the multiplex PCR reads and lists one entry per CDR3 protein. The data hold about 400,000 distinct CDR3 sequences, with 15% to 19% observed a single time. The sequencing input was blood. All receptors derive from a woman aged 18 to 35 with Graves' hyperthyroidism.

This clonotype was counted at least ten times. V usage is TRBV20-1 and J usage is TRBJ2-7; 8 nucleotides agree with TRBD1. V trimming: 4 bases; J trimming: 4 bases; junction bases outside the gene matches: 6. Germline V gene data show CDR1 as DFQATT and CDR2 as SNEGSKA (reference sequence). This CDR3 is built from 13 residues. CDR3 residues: CSATPTGVYEQYF. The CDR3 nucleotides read TGCAGTGCTACCCCGACAGGGGTGTACGAGCAGTACTTC.

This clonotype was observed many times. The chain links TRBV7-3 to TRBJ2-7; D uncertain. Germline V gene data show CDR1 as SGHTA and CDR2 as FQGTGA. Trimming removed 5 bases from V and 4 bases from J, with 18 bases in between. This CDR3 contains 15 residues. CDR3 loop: CASSLGPDKMYEQYF. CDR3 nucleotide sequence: TGTGCCAGCAGCCTCGGACCCGACAAAATGTACGAGCAGTACTTC.

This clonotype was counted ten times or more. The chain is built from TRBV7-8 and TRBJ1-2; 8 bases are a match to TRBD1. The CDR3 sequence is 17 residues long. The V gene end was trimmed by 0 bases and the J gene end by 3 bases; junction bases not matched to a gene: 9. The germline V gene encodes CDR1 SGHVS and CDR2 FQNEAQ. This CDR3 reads CASSLAWTGKKDYGYTF. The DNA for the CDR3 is TGTGCCAGCAGCTTAGCCTGGACAGGGAAAAAGGACTATGGCTACACCTTC.

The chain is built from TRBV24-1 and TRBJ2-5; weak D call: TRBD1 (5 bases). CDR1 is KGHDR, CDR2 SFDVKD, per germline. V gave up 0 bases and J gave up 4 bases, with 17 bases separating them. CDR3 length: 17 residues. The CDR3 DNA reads TGTGCCACCAGTGATTTGCAACCAGGGAATGTGCGAGAGACCCAGTACTTC. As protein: CATSDLQPGNVRETQYF.